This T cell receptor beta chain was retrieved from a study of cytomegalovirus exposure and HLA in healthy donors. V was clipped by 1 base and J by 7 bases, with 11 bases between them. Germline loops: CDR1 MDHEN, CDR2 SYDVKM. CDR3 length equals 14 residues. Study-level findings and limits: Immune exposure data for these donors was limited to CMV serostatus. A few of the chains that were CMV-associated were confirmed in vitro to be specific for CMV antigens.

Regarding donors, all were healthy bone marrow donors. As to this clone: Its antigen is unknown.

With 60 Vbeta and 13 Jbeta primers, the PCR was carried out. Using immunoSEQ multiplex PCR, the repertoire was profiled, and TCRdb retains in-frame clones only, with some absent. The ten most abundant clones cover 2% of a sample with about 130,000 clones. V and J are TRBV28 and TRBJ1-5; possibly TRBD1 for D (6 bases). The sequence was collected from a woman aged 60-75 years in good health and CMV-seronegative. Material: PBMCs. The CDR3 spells CASSLSDRPQPQHF. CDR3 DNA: TGTGCCAGCAGTTTATCCGACAGGCCCCAGCCCCAGCATTTT.